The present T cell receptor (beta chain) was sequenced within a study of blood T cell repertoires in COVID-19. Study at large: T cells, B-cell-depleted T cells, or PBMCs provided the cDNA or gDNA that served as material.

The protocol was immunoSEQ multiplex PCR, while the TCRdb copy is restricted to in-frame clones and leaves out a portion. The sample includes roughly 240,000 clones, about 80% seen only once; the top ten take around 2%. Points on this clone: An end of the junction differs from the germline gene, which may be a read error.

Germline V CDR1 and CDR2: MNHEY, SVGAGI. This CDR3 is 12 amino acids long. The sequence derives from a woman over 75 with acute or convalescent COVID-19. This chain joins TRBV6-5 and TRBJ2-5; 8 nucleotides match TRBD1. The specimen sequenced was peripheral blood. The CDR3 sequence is CAGGTGQGTQYF. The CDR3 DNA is TGTGCCGGAGGGACAGGACAAGGGACCCAGTACTTC.